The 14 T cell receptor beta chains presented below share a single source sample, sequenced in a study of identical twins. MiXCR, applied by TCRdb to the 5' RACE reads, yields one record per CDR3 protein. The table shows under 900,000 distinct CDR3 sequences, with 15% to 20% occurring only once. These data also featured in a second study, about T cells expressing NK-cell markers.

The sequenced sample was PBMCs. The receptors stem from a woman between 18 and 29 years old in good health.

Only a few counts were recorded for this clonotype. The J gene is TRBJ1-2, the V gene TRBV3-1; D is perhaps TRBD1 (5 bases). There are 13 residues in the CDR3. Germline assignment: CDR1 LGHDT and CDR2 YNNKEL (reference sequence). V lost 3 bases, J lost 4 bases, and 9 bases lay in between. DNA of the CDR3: TGTGCCAGCAGCCAGTTAAGGGGCTATGGCTACACCTTC. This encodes CASSQLRGYGYTF. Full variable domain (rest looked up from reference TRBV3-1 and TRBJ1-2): DTAVSQTPKYLVTQMGNDKSIKCEQNLGHDTMYWYKQDSKKFLKIMFSYNNKELIINETVPNRFSPKSPDKAHLNLHINSLELGDSAVYFCASSQLRGYGYTFGSGTRLTVV.

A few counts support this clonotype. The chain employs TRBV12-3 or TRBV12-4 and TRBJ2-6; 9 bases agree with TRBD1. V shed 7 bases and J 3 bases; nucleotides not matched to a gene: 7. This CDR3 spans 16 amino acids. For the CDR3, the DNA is TGTGCCAGCAAACCGGGACAGGGATATGGGGCCAACGTCCTGACTTTC. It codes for CASKPGQGYGANVLTF.

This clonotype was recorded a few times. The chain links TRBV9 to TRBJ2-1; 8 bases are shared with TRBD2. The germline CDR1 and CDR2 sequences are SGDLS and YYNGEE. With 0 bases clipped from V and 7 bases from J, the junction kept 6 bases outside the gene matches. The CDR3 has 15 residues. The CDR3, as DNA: TGTGCCAGCAGCGTAGCGGGGGGGGCCAGGAATGAGCAGTTCTTC. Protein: CASSVAGGARNEQFF.

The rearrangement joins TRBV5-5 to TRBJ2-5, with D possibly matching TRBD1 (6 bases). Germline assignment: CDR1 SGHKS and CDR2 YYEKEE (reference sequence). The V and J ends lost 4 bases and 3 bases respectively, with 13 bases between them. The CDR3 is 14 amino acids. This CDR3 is CASSPRTVEETQYF. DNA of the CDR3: TGTGCCAGCAGCCCGCGGACAGTGGAAGAGACCCAGTACTTC.

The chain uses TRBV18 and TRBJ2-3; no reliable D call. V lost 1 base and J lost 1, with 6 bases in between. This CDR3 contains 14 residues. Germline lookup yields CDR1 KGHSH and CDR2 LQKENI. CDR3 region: CASSPQQRTDTQYF. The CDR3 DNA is TGTGCCAGCTCACCACAACAGCGCACAGATACGCAGTATTTT.

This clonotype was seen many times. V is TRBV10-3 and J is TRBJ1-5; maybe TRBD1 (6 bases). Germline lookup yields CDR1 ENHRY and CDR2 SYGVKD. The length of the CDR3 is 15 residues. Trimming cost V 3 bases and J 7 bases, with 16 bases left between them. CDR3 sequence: CAISEQGQSGQPQHF. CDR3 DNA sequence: TGTGCCATCAGTGAACAAGGACAGTCGGGCCAGCCCCAGCATTTT.

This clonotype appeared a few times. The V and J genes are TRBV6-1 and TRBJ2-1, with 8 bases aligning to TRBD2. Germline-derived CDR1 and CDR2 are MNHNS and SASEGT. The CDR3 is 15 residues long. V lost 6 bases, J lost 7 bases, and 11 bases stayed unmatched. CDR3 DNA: TGTGCCAGCAGGTTGAGCGGGAGTGGTAAAAATGAGCAGTTCTTC. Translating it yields CASRLSGSGKNEQFF.

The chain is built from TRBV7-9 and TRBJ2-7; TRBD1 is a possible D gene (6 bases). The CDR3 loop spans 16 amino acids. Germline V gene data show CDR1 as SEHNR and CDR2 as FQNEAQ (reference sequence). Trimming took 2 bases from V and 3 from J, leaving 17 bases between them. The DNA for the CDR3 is TGTGCCAGCAGCTTATATCAAGGGGTCAGGGGCTACGAGCAGTACTTC. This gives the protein CASSLYQGVRGYEQYF.

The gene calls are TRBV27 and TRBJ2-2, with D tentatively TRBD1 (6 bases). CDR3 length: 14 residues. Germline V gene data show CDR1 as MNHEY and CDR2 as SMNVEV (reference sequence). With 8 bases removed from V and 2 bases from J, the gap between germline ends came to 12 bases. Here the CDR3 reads CASARGPNTGELFF. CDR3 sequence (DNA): TGTGCCAGCGCCAGGGGACCCAACACCGGGGAGCTGTTTTTT.

CDR3 sequence (DNA): TGCAGCGTTGAAGGACAGAAGATAGCCAAAAACATTCAGTACTTC. Its translation is CSVEGQKIAKNIQYF. The genes are TRBV29-1 and TRBJ2-4; D may be TRBD1 (5 bases). The V and J ends lost 1 base and 0 bases respectively, with 10 bases between them. CDR3 length: 15 residues. Germline-derived CDR1 and CDR2 are SQVTM and ANQGSEA.

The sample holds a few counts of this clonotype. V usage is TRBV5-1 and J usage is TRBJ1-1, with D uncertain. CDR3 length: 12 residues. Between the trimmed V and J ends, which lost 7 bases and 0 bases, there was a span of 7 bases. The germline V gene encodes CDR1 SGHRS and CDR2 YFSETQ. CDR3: CASGEVNTEAFF. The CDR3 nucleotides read TGCGCCAGCGGAGAGGTGAACACTGAAGCTTTCTTT.

The CDR3: CASSPSLTRHSYEQYF. For the CDR3, the DNA is TGTGCCAGCTCACCTTCCCTAACGCGCCACTCCTACGAGCAGTACTTC. The chain couples TRBV18 to TRBJ2-7; D is unclear. The germline CDR1 and CDR2 sequences are KGHSH and LQKENI. This CDR3 has 16 amino acids. The V gene lost 3 bases and the J gene lost 0 bases, with 15 bases spanning the gap.

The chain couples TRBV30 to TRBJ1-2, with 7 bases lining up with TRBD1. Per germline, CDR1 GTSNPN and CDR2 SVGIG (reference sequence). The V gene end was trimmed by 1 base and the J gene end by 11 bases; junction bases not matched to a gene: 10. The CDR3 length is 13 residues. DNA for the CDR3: TGTGCCTGGAGTGCCCAGACAGGGATGGAGTACACCTTC. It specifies CAWSAQTGMEYTF.

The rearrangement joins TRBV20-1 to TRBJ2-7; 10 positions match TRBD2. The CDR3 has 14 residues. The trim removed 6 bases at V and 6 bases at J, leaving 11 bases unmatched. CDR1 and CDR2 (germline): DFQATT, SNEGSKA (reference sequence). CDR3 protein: CSAWSPSGRGEQYF. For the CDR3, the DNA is TGCAGTGCCTGGTCGCCTAGCGGGAGAGGCGAGCAGTACTTC.